Below, 10 T cell receptor beta chains from the same sample are listed, as sequenced in a study of blood T cell repertoires in COVID-19. Method: immunoSEQ multiplex PCR; TCRdb's copy keeps in-frame clones and lacks some. The table has 300,000 or so clones, about 90% seen once; the top ten hold less than 3.5%. Sequencing was done on a sample of peripheral blood. The receptors stem from a woman aged 25 to 45 with COVID-19, enrolled during active disease.

The V call is TRBV18, the J call TRBJ2-1; TRBD2 matches 7 bases. The germline CDR1 and CDR2 sequences are KGHSH and LQKENI. J lost 4 bases, V lost 4 bases, and 7 bases had no gene match. There are 15 residues in the CDR3. The CDR3 DNA follows: TGTGCCAGCTCACTGCGCCAGGGAGGGTACAATGAGCAGTTCTTC. This encodes CASSLRQGGYNEQFF. The complete variable domain, with remaining parts taken from reference TRBV18 and TRBJ2-1, reads NAGVMQNPRHLVRRRGQEARLRCSPMKGHSHVYWYRQLPEEGLKFMVYLQKENIIDESGMPKERFSAEFPKEGPSILRIQQVVRGDSAAYFCASSLRQGGYNEQFFGPGTRLTVL.

The chain joins TRBV28 to TRBJ2-5; no definite D call. CDR3 size: 14 residues. The V gene lost 7 bases and the J gene lost 5 bases, with 17 bases spanning the gap. Germline V CDR1 and CDR2: MDHEN, SYDVKM. CDR3 nucleotide sequence: TGTGCCAGCACCCCTTACGGGTCTTGGGAGACCCAGTACTTC. Its translation is CASTPYGSWETQYF.

A single count supports this clone. The CDR3 nucleotides read TGTGCCAGCAGCGTAGATAGCGGGACCCTAAGGAATGAGCAGTTCTTC. Translating gives CASSVDSGTLRNEQFF. This chain connects TRBV9 to TRBJ2-1, with 8 bases aligning to TRBD2. Unmatched junction bases numbered 9, after V lost 0 bases and J lost 7 bases. This CDR3 spans 16 amino acids. The germline V gene encodes CDR1 SGDLS and CDR2 YYNGEE. The full variable domain, its missing parts supplied by reference TRBV9 and TRBJ2-1, is DSGVTQTPKHLITATGQRVTLRCSPRSGDLSVYWYQQSLDQGLQFLIQYYNGEERAKGNILERFSAQQFPDLHSELNLSSLELGDSALYFCASSVDSGTLRNEQFFGPGTRLTVL.

This clone was detected ten times or more. The chain employs TRBV9 and TRBJ2-6; 8 nucleotides match TRBD1. The V gene end was trimmed by 7 bases and the J gene end by 5 bases; junction bases not matched to a gene: 2. The germline gives CDR1 SGDLS, CDR2 YYNGEE. This CDR3 has 13 residues. CDR3 DNA: TGTGCCAGCGGACAGGGTAGGGCCAACGTCCTGACTTTC. Its protein is CASGQGRANVLTF.

This chain uses TRBV10-3 with TRBJ1-3; 7 bases fit TRBD1. V lost 0 bases, J lost 2 bases, and 1 base stayed unmatched. Germline CDR1 is ENHRY and CDR2 is SYGVKD. The CDR3 is made up of 15 amino acids. The CDR3 region is CAISESTGTGNTIYF. The CDR3 DNA is TGTGCCATCAGTGAGTCGACAGGGACTGGAAACACCATATATTTT.

The CDR3: CATTGKGLAAYEQYF. The CDR3 nucleotides read TGTGCCACCACGGGTAAGGGACTAGCGGCCTACGAGCAGTACTTC. The chain links TRBV28 to TRBJ2-7; TRBD2 matches 11 bases. V was clipped by 10 bases and J by 2 bases; unmatched bases: 10. Germline CDR1 and CDR2: MDHEN and SYDVKM. The length of the CDR3 is 15 residues.

This rearrangement joins TRBV7-9 to TRBJ1-1, with 10 positions matching TRBD1. The V segment lost 7 bases and the J segment 7 bases; nucleotides outside the gene matches: 12. The CDR3 is made up of 15 amino acids. Germline V gene data show CDR1 as SEHNR and CDR2 as FQNEAQ (reference sequence). The CDR3 DNA reads as TGTGCCAGCATAATCGGACAGGGGGTGGCAGTTGAAGCTTTCTTT. This sequence encodes CASIIGQGVAVEAFF.

This rearrangement joins TRBV7-3 to TRBJ2-2, with a tentative D call TRBD1 (6 bases). There are 14 residues in the CDR3. The V gene lost 2 bases and the J gene lost 5 bases, with 9 bases spanning the gap. The germline CDR1 and CDR2 sequences are SGHTA and FQGTGA. This chain's CDR3 is CASSLGRGTGELFF. CDR3 sequence (DNA): TGTGCCAGCAGCTTAGGCAGGGGAACCGGGGAGCTGTTTTTT. Using reference TRBV7-3 and TRBJ2-2 for the parts outside the CDR3, the full variable domain is GAGVSQTPSNKVTEKGKYVELRCDPISGHTALYWYRQSLGQGPEFLIYFQGTGAADDSGLPNDRFFAVRPEGSVSTLKIQRTERGDSAVYLCASSLGRGTGELFFGEGSRLTVL.

J is TRBJ1-1 and V is TRBV30; D is perhaps TRBD1 (6 bases). The CDR3 covers 14 residues. Germline CDR1 is GTSNPN and CDR2 is SVGIG (reference sequence). Trimming left V 3 bases short and J 1 base short, with 12 bases between. The CDR3 loop reads CAWSLRGGNTEAFF. As DNA, the CDR3 is TGTGCCTGGAGCCTCAGAGGGGGGAACACTGAAGCTTTCTTT. Using reference TRBV30 and TRBJ1-1 for the parts outside the CDR3, the full variable domain is SQTIHQWPATLVQPVGSPLSLECTVEGTSNPNLYWYRQAAGRGLQLLFYSVGIGQISSEVPQNLSASRPQDRQFILSSKKLLLSDSGFYLCAWSLRGGNTEAFFGQGTRLTVV.

J is TRBJ2-7 and V is TRBV3-1 (or the pseudogene TRBV3-2), with D unresolved. This CDR3 contains 15 residues. Trimming cost V 4 bases and J 3 bases, with 16 bases left between them. Germline V gene lookup returns CDR1 LGHDT and CDR2 YNNKEL (reference sequence). CDR3 residues: CASSRSEERYYEQYF. The CDR3 region has the DNA TGTGCCAGCAGCCGAAGCGAGGAAAGGTACTACGAGCAGTACTTC.